These 31 T cell receptor beta chains were all obtained from the same sample, sequenced in a study of CD8 T cells in ankylosing spondylitis (dated by TCRdb to 2015 to 2018). The library was prepared using 5' RACE. The sequencing machine was an Illumina HiSeq 2500. TCRdb passed the public sequencing reads through fastp at Q25 and MiXCR, retaining productive beta sequences. Entries are consolidated by CDR3 protein sequence, retaining the most common genes and DNA. For this sample the table gives hundreds of thousands of distinct CDR3 sequences, of which roughly a tenth were detected only once. Under 25% of the sample is in the top ten clones. The sequenced sample consisted of blood, either unsorted or a sorted T cell fraction (not recorded which). The receptor set was obtained from a male donor with ankylosing spondylitis or in good health (not recorded which).

This clonotype was detected ten times or more. The CDR3 nucleotides are TGTGCCAGCAGCTTAGGTCGTACAAGGGAGCAGTTCTTC. Its translation: CASSLGRTREQFF. The chain uses TRBV7-9 and TRBJ2-1; no clear D gene. Germline V CDR1 and CDR2: SEHNR, FQNEAQ (reference sequence). The germline V and J ends were trimmed by 1 base and 10 bases, with 11 bases remaining between them. This CDR3 is 13 amino acids long.

The sample holds a few counts of this clonotype. V is TRBV20-1 and J is TRBJ1-2; tentative D call: TRBD1 (6 bases). The V end lost 1 base, the J end lost 8 bases, and 29 bases lay between the germline ends. CDR1 is DFQATT and CDR2 is SNEGSKA in the germline V gene (reference sequence). The CDR3 runs 18 residues. For the CDR3, the DNA is TGCAGTGCTAGAGGAGGGGGGAGGGGAGGGTCGGGCGGTTTCGGCTACACCTTC. Translating it yields CSARGGGRGGSGGFGYTF.

This clonotype was found many times. The V and J genes are TRBV10-3 and TRBJ2-7; 9 bases fit TRBD1. Germline V gene lookup returns CDR1 ENHRY and CDR2 SYGVKD. CDR3 length: 16 amino acids. With V trimmed by 0 bases and J by 0 bases, 3 bases remained unmatched. CDR3 protein: CAISESSGQGSYEQYF. For the CDR3, the DNA is TGTGCCATCAGTGAGTCCTCGGGACAGGGCTCCTACGAGCAGTACTTC.

The chain joins TRBV3-1 to TRBJ2-3, with TRBD2 matching over 13 bases. The J segment lost 6 bases and the V segment lost 2 bases, leaving 11 bases of the junction unmatched. The CDR3 totals 18 residues. Germline-derived CDR1 and CDR2 are LGHDT and YNNKEL (reference sequence). Here the CDR3 DNA reads TGTGCCAGCAGCCAAAGACTTCCCCTGACTAGCGGGGGGGATACGCAGTATTTT. Its protein is CASSQRLPLTSGGDTQYF.

This clonotype appeared many times. This chain uses TRBV7-9 with TRBJ1-6, with a tentative D call TRBD1 (5 bases). CDR3 size: 15 residues. V lost 6 bases, J lost 5 bases, and 14 bases lay in between. Germline V gene sequence: CDR1 SEHNR, CDR2 FQNEAQ (reference sequence). CDR3 amino acids: CASSIGGPNNSPLHF. In nucleotides, the CDR3 is TGTGCCAGCAGTATTGGGGGACCCAATAATTCACCCCTCCACTTT.

This clonotype was seen at least ten times. The chain is built from TRBV20-1 and TRBJ1-1; D uncertain. From germline, CDR1 is DFQATT and CDR2 SNEGSKA (reference sequence). The V end was cut by 0 bases, the J end by 1 base, with 12 bases between. This CDR3 is built from 15 residues. This CDR3 reads CSARDPATANTEAFF. DNA of the CDR3: TGCAGTGCTAGAGATCCCGCGACGGCGAACACTGAAGCTTTCTTT.

This clonotype was seen more than once but under ten times. The rearrangement uses TRBV7-8 and TRBJ1-5; tentative D call: TRBD1 (6 bases). Germline V gene sequence: CDR1 SGHVS, CDR2 FQNEAQ. V was trimmed by 8 bases and J by 11 bases, leaving 16 bases between them. This CDR3 comprises 12 residues. CDR3 sequence reads: CASGPRDKAQHF. In DNA, the CDR3 is TGTGCCAGCGGGCCCCGGGACAAGGCCCAGCATTTT.

This clonotype was counted between two and nine times. The J gene is TRBJ2-3, the V gene TRBV7-2; 10 bases match TRBD2. Germline V gene data show CDR1 as SGHTA and CDR2 as FQGNSA. The V and J ends lost 2 bases and 3 bases, in that order; junction bases with no gene match: 5. The length of the CDR3 is 16 residues. CDR3 protein: CASSLKGTSATDTQYF. The DNA for the CDR3 is TGTGCCAGCAGCTTAAAAGGGACTAGCGCGACAGATACGCAGTATTTT.

As concerns this clonotype: A read error may be the cause here, since a much bigger clone is one base away. This chain links TRBV7-3 with TRBJ2-1; the D gene could be TRBD1 or TRBD2 (7 bases each). Germline CDR1 and CDR2: SGHTA and FQGTGA. This CDR3 spans 14 amino acids. The CDR3 is CASGEGARNNDQFF. For the CDR3, the DNA is TGTGCCAGCGGGGAGGGGGCGAGAAACAATGACCAGTTCTTC.

This clonotype was recorded many times. The chain couples TRBV18 to TRBJ1-2; D gene ambiguous. V dropped 6 bases and J dropped 1 base, with 15 bases sitting between them. The CDR3 covers 15 residues. Looked up from germline, CDR1 is KGHSH and CDR2 is LQKENI. Here the CDR3 reads CASSMLAANNYGYTF. Written as DNA, the CDR3 is TGTGCCAGCTCTATGTTAGCGGCGAATAACTATGGCTACACCTTC.

This clonotype occurred many times. V gene TRBV5-5 combines with J gene TRBJ2-3; perhaps TRBD1 as D (5 bases). There are 16 residues in the CDR3. Looked up from germline, CDR1 is SGHKS and CDR2 is YYEKEE (reference sequence). V lost 6 bases and J lost 2, with 19 bases in between. This CDR3 reads CASTFPLQGITDTQYF. CDR3 nucleotide sequence: TGTGCCAGCACCTTTCCCTTGCAGGGTATCACAGATACGCAGTATTTT.

This clonotype was seen repeatedly, ten times or more. V gene TRBV24-1 combines with J gene TRBJ2-6; TRBD2 is a possible D gene (6 bases). Trimming took 6 bases from V and 0 from J, leaving 17 bases between them. There are 18 residues in the CDR3. Per the germline V gene, CDR1 is KGHDR and CDR2 is SFDVKD. This CDR3 reads CATSKGTGLSSGANVLTF. The CDR3 coding sequence is TGTGCCACCAGTAAGGGAACAGGACTATCCTCTGGGGCCAACGTCCTGACTTTC.

This clonotype was counted ten times or more. The chain has TRBV10-3 and TRBJ2-2; 9 bases map to TRBD1. CDR1 is ENHRY, CDR2 SYGVKD, per germline. V was clipped by 0 bases and J by 5 bases; unmatched bases: 1. This CDR3 spans 15 amino acids. Here the CDR3 reads CAISESDRGTGELFF. The CDR3 bases are TGTGCCATCAGTGAGTCGGACAGGGGAACCGGGGAGCTGTTTTTT.

This clonotype was detected many times. The gene calls are TRBV12-3 or TRBV12-4 and TRBJ1-4, with a possible D match to TRBD1 (5 bases). The V and J ends lost 10 bases and 5 bases respectively, with 17 bases between them. The CDR3 covers 14 residues. The CDR3 here is CAIGAGPINEKLFF. CDR3 nucleotide sequence: TGTGCCATTGGGGCCGGACCGATCAATGAAAAACTGTTTTTT.

This clonotype has ten or more counts. The chain is built from TRBV25-1 and TRBJ2-3, with unresolved D. The CDR3 contains 15 residues. V lost 6 bases, J lost 0 bases, and 13 bases lay in between. Germline CDR1 MGHDK, CDR2 SYGVNS. The CDR3 coding sequence is TGTGCCAGCAGAGAACTCAATTTCAGCACAGATACGCAGTATTTT. Translated, it gives CASRELNFSTDTQYF.

This clonotype occurred a few times. V and J are TRBV11-3 and TRBJ2-1; D gene uncertain. Germline CDR1 is SGHNT and CDR2 is YENEEA. V lost 3 bases and J lost 8, with 14 bases in between. This CDR3 comprises 14 residues. CDR3 sequence (DNA): TGTGCCAGCAGCTTGGGTAGCTCCCCCCATGAGCAGTTCTTC. Translating gives CASSLGSSPHEQFF.

Ten or more counts support this clonotype. The rearrangement joins TRBV6-1 to TRBJ2-3; 8 bases are a match to TRBD1. The CDR3 is 14 amino acids. Germline CDR1 is MNHNS and CDR2 is SASEGT. The junction had 4 bases not matched to a gene; V was cut back by 6 bases and J by 2 bases. The CDR3 DNA sequence: TGTGCCAGCAGGGACAGGGACCCCACAGATACGCAGTATTTT. Translating it yields CASRDRDPTDTQYF.

In its sample, this clonotype was seen many times. CDR3: CASSFEQGLYNEQFF. CDR3 nucleotide sequence: TGTGCCAGCAGCTTTGAACAGGGCCTCTACAATGAGCAGTTCTTC. The chain joins TRBV5-5 to TRBJ2-1, with D possibly being TRBD1 (6 bases). V lost 2 bases to trimming and J lost 3 bases, with 12 bases between them. CDR1 is SGHKS, CDR2 YYEKEE, per germline (reference sequence). The CDR3 totals 15 residues.

This clonotype was counted between two and nine times. V is TRBV5-1 and J is TRBJ2-5; D possibly corresponds to TRBD2 (6 bases). V dropped 4 bases and J dropped 5 bases, with 15 bases sitting between them. CDR1 and CDR2 from the germline V gene are SGHRS and YFSETQ. The length of the CDR3 is 14 residues. CDR3 protein: CASSPEGGKETQYF. CDR3 sequence (DNA): TGCGCCAGCAGCCCGGAAGGAGGGAAGGAGACCCAGTACTTC.

This clonotype was seen many times. The chain is built from TRBV5-6 and TRBJ1-4; D is uncertain. Germline V lookup: CDR1 SGHDT, CDR2 YYEEEE. Between the trimmed V and J ends, which lost 3 bases and 5 bases, there was a span of 20 bases. This CDR3 is 17 amino acids long. This CDR3 reads CASSSSSRATQNEKLFF. CDR3 coding DNA: TGTGCCAGCAGCTCCTCATCTCGGGCCACTCAGAATGAAAAACTGTTTTTT.

This chain uses TRBV14 with TRBJ2-5; D not certain. Germline V CDR1 and CDR2: SGHDN, FVKESK. The CDR3 is 14 amino acids. V gave up 0 bases and J gave up 5 bases, with 10 bases separating them. DNA of the CDR3: TGTGCCAGCAGCCAAGACGGCGAGGAGGAGACCCAGTACTTC. It codes for CASSQDGEEETQYF.

This chain links TRBV12-3 or TRBV12-4 with TRBJ1-5, with 12 positions matching TRBD1. V dropped 4 bases and J dropped 6; count of bases not matched to a gene: 7. The CDR3 totals 16 residues. CDR3 protein: CASSSRGTGGTQPQHF. CDR3 sequence (DNA): TGTGCCAGCAGTTCGAGGGGGACAGGGGGCACTCAGCCCCAGCATTTT.

The chain carries TRBV7-9 and TRBJ2-3; 14 bases align to TRBD2. Trimming took 0 bases from V and 14 from J; bases not matched to a gene: 4. This CDR3 comprises 14 residues. Germline assignment: CDR1 SEHNR and CDR2 FQNEAQ (reference sequence). The CDR3 DNA reads as TGTGCCAGCAGCTTAGCGACTAGCGGGGGGGCGGTGTATTTT. It specifies CASSLATSGGAVYF.

This clonotype was counted ten times or more. The chain has TRBV20-1 and TRBJ2-1; D gene uncertain. V was trimmed by 6 bases and J by 3 bases, leaving 9 bases between them. Germline V gives CDR1 DFQATT, CDR2 SNEGSKA (reference sequence). The CDR3 runs 12 residues. CDR3 in amino acids: CSAPGVYNEQFF. DNA for the CDR3: TGCAGTGCCCCGGGTGTCTACAATGAGCAGTTCTTC.

In this sample, this clonotype turned up many times. The chain combines TRBV7-2 with TRBJ1-5; tentatively, D is TRBD1 (5 bases). V shed 6 bases and J shed 3 bases, with 9 bases lying between them. This CDR3 is 13 amino acids long. Germline V CDR1 and CDR2: SGHTA, FQGNSA. The CDR3 DNA reads as TGTGCCAGCAGTCGGGACTTCAATCAGCCCCAGCATTTT. Translating gives CASSRDFNQPQHF.

Many counts were recorded for this clonotype. This chain uses TRBV5-1 with TRBJ2-1; TRBD2 agrees at 10 bases. The CDR3 spans 15 residues. Germline V CDR1 and CDR2: SGHRS, YFSETQ. Trimming took 3 bases from V and 5 from J; bases not matched to a gene: 5. The CDR3 DNA is TGCGCCAGCAGCTCCCTAGCGGGAGCTAACAATGAGCAGTTCTTC. Translation gives CASSSLAGANNEQFF. The full variable domain, its missing parts supplied by reference TRBV5-1 and TRBJ2-1, is KAGVTQTPRYLIKTRGQQVTLSCSPISGHRSVSWYQQTPGQGLQFLFEYFSETQRNKGNFPGRFSGRQFSNSRSEMNVSTLELGDSALYLCASSSLAGANNEQFFGPGTRLTVL.

This clonotype was found many times. The CDR3 reads CAWGSNTGELFF. In nucleotides, the CDR3 is TGTGCCTGGGGTTCGAACACCGGGGAGCTGTTTTTT. The V call is TRBV30, the J call TRBJ2-2; D call uncertain. The germline gives CDR1 GTSNPN, CDR2 SVGIG (reference sequence). Trimming left V 5 bases short and J 0 bases short, with 4 bases between. CDR3 length equals 12 residues.

Turning to this clonotype: A read error is possible here, since a much larger clone lies one base away. The chain combines TRBV12-3 or TRBV12-4 with TRBJ1-3; D gene unclear. Trimming removed 4 bases from V and 0 bases from J, with 13 bases in between. The CDR3 is 16 residues long. CDR3: CASSSPAHYSGNTIYF. As DNA, the CDR3 is TGTGCCAGCAGTTCCCCCGCACACTACTCTGGAAACACCATATATTTT.

This chain links TRBV3-1 with TRBJ2-1; D gene uncertain. Germline CDR1 LGHDT, CDR2 YNNKEL (reference sequence). This CDR3 region has 16 residues. The V end lost 2 bases, the J end lost 0 bases, and 11 bases lay between the germline ends. CDR3 DNA: TGTGCCAGCAGCCAAAAAGCCGGTGGCTCCTACAATGAGCAGTTCTTC. It codes for CASSQKAGGSYNEQFF.

This clonotype was picked up many times. The J gene is TRBJ2-3, the V gene TRBV20-1, with 7 nucleotides matching TRBD2. There are 15 residues in the CDR3. The V and J ends lost 2 bases and 4 bases, in that order; junction bases with no gene match: 9. In germline, CDR1 is DFQATT, CDR2 SNEGSKA (reference sequence). For the CDR3, the DNA is TGCAGTGCTAGAACCGGACTAGGTGTTTCAGATACGCAGTATTTT. The encoded protein is CSARTGLGVSDTQYF.

This clonotype was observed at least ten times. This sequence joins TRBV5-1 and TRBJ1-2; D is undetermined. The CDR3 contains 14 residues. Germline V lookup: CDR1 SGHRS, CDR2 YFSETQ. Trimming cost V 0 bases and J 2 bases, with 8 bases left between them. DNA for the CDR3: TGCGCCAGCAGCTTGGGAGCAGAGAACTATGGCTACACCTTC. Its protein product is CASSLGAENYGYTF.